This T cell receptor beta chain was recorded in a study of PD-L1 blockade in urothelial cancer. Across the study: Patients' atezolizumab regimen, 1,200 mg intravenously every 3 weeks, began in the mid-2010s. Study-level findings and limits: Tumor-associated clones in the blood of durable-benefit patients grew more at 3 weeks.

The germline V gene encodes CDR1 MNHGY and CDR2 SAAAGT. This CDR3 has 14 residues. V lost 2 bases to trimming and J lost 1 base, with 8 bases between them. This clone showed up just a few times. Its antigen is not identified. The protocol was immunoSEQ multiplex PCR, while the TCRdb copy is restricted to in-frame clones and leaves out a portion. The sample contains about 35,000 clones, about a third of which appear only once. This chain links TRBV6-8 with TRBJ1-1; no firm D call. Sequences were derived from tumor tissue, sampled before atezolizumab (anti-PD-L1) treatment. The TCR was taken from a man in his 60s with urothelial cancer. CDR3 amino acids: CASSYGQQNTEAFF. Here the CDR3 DNA reads TGTGCCAGCAGTTACGGGCAGCAGAACACTGAAGCTTTCTTT.